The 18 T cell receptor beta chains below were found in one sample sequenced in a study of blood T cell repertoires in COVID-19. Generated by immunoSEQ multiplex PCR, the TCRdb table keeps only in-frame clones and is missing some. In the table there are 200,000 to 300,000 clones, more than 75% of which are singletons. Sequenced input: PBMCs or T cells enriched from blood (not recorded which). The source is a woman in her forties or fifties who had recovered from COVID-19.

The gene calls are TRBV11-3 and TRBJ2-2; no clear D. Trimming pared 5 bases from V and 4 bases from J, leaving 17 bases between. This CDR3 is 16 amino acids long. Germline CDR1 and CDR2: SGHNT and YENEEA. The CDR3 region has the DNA TGTGCCAGCAGCGAAATGACCGGAGATCCCACCGGGGAGCTGTTTTTT. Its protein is CASSEMTGDPTGELFF.

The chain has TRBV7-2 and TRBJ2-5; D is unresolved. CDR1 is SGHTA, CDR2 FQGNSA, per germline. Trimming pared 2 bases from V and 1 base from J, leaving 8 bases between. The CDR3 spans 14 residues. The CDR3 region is CASSLSAVQETQYF. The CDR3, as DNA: TGTGCCAGCAGCTTAAGCGCGGTCCAAGAGACCCAGTACTTC.

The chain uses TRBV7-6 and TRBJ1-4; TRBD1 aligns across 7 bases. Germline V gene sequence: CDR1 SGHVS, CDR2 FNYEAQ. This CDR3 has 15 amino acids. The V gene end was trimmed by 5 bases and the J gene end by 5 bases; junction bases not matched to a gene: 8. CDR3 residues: CASSLEPRGNEKLFF. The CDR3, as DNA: TGTGCCAGCAGCCTAGAGCCCAGGGGGAATGAAAAACTGTTTTTT. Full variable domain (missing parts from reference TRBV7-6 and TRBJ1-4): GAGVSQSPRYKVTKRGQDVALRCDPISGHVSLYWYRQALGQGPEFLTYFNYEAQQDKSGLPNDRFSAERPEGSISTLTIQRTEQRDSAMYRCASSLEPRGNEKLFFGSGTQLSVL.

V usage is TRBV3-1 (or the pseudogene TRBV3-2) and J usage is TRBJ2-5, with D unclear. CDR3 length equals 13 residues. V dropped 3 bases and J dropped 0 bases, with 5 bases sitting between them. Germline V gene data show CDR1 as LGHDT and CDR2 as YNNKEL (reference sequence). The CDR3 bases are TGTGCCAGCAGCCACTCGTACCAAGAGACCCAGTACTTC. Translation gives CASSHSYQETQYF.

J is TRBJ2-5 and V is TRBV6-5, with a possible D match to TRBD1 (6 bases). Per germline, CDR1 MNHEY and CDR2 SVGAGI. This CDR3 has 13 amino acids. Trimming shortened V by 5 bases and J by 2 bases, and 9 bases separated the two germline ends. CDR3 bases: TGTGCCAGCAGTAGGACAGTGCAAGAGACCCAGTACTTC. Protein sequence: CASSRTVQETQYF.

CDR3 region: CASSYVTGYEQYF. CDR3 DNA sequence: TGTGCCAGCAGTTACGTGACGGGCTACGAGCAGTACTTC. This chain uses TRBV7-8 with TRBJ2-7, with D unclear. The V end lost 6 bases, the J end lost 3 bases, and 12 bases lay between the germline ends. CDR3 size: 13 residues. Germline V gene lookup returns CDR1 SGHVS and CDR2 FQNEAQ.

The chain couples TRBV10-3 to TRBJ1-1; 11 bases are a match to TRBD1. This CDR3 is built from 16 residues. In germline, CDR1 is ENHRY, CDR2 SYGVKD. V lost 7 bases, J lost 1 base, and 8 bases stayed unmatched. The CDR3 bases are TGTGCCATCAAAAGGACAGGGGGCAATGAGAACACTGAAGCTTTCTTT. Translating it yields CAIKRTGGNENTEAFF.

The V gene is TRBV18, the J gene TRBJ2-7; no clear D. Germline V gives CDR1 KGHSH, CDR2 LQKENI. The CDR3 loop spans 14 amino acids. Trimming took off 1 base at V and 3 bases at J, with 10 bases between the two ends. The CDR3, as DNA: TGTGCCAGCTCACCACAATCACTCTTCTACGAGCAGTACTTC. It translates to CASSPQSLFYEQYF.

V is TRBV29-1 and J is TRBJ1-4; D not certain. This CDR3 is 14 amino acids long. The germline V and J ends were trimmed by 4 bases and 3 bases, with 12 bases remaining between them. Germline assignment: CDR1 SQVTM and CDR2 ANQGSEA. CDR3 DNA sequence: TGCAGCGTTGCGGCCCGACAACCTAATGAAAAACTGTTTTTT. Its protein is CSVAARQPNEKLFF.

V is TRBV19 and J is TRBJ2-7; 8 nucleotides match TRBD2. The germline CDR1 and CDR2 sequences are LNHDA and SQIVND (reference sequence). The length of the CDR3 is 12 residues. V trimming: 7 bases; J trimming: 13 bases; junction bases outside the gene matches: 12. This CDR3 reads CASTQRLAGSYF. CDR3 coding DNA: TGTGCCAGTACCCAGAGGCTAGCGGGTTCCTACTTC.

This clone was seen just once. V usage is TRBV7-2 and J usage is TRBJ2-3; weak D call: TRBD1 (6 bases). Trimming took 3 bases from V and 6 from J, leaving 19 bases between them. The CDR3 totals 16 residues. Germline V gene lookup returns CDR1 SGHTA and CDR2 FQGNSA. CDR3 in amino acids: CASSFGRGVRSDTQYF. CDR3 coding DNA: TGTGCCAGCAGCTTTGGCAGGGGAGTTCGGTCCGATACGCAGTATTTT.

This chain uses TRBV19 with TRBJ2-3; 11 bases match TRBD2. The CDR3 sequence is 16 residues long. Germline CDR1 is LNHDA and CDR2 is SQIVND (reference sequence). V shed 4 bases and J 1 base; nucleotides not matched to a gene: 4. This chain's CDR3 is CASSTLLAGGTDTQYF. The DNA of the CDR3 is TGTGCCAGTAGTACCTTACTAGCGGGGGGCACAGATACGCAGTATTTT. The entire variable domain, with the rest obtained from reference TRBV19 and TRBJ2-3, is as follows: DGGITQSPKYLFRKEGQNVTLSCEQNLNHDAMYWYRQDPGQGLRLIYYSQIVNDFQKGDIAEGYSVSREKKESFPLTVTSAQKNPTAFYLCASSTLLAGGTDTQYFGPGTRLTVL.

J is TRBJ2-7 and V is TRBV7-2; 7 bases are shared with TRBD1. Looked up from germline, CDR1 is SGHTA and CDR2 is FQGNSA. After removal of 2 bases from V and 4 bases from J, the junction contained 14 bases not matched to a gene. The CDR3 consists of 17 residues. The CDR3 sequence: CASSLIRSRTGPYEQYF. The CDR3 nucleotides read TGTGCCAGCAGCTTAATCCGGTCAAGGACAGGACCGTACGAGCAGTACTTC.

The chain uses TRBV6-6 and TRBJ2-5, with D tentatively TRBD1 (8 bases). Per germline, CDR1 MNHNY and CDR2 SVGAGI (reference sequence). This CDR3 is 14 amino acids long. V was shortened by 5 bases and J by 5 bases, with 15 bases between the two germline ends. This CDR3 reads CASSAGQGGETQYF. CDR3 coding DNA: TGTGCCAGCAGTGCCGGACAGGGAGGGGAGACCCAGTACTTC.

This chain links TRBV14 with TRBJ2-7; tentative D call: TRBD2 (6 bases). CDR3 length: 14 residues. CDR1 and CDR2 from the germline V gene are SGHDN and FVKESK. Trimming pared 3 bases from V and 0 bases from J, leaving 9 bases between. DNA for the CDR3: TGTGCCAGCAGCCACCCGGGACTCTCCTACGAGCAGTACTTC. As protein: CASSHPGLSYEQYF.

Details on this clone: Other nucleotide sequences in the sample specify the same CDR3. The DNA for the CDR3 is TGTGCCAGTAGTATCTCCGGGACAGGGGTTTACGAGCAGTACTTC. Translating gives CASSISGTGVYEQYF. V gene TRBV19 combines with J gene TRBJ2-7; 10 nucleotides match TRBD1. The CDR3 spans 15 residues. CDR1 LNHDA and CDR2 SQIVND come from the germline V gene (reference sequence). The V segment lost 3 bases and the J segment 4 bases; nucleotides outside the gene matches: 6.

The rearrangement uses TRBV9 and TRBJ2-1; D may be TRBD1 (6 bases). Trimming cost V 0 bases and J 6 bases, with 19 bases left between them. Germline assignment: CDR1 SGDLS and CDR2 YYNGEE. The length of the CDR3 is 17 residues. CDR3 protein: CASSVDGVGRGVNEQFF. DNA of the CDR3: TGTGCCAGCAGCGTAGACGGTGTTGGCAGGGGAGTCAATGAGCAGTTCTTC.

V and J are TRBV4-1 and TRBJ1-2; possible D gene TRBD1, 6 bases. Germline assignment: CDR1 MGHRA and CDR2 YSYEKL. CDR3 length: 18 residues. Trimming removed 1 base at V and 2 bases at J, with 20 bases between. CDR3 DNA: TGCGCCAGCAGCCAAGGGTCCATACGCTACAGGGAGAACTATGGCTACACCTTC. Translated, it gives CASSQGSIRYRENYGYTF.